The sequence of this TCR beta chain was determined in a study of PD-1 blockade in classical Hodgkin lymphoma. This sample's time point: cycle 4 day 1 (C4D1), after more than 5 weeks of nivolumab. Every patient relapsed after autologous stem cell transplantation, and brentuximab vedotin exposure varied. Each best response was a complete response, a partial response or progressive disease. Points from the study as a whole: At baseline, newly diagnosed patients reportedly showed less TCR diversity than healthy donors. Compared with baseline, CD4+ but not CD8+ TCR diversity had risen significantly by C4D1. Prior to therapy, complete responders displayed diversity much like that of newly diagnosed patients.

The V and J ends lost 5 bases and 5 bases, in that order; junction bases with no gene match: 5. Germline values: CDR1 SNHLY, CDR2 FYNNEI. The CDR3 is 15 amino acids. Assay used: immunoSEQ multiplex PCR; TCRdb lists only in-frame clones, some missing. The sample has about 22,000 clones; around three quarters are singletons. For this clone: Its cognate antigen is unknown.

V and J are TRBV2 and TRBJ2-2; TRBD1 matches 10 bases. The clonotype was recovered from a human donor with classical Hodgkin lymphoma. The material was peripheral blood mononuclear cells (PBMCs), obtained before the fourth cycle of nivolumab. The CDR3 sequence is CASSPTGQGTGELFF. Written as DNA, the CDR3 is TGTGCCAGCAGTCCTACGGGACAGGGGACCGGGGAGCTGTTTTTT.